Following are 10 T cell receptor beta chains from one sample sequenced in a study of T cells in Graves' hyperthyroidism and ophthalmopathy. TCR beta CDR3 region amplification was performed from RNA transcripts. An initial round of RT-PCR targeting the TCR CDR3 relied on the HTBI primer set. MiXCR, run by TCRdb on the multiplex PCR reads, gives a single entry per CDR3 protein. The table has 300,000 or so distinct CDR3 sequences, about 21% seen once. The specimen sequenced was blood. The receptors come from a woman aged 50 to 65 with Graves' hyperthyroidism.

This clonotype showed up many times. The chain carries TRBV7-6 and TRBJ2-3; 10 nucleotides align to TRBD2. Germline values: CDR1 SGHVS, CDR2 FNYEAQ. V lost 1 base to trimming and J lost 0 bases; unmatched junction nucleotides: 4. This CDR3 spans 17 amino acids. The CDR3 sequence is CASSLGTSGSSTDTQYF. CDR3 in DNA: TGTGCCAGCAGCTTAGGGACTAGCGGCTCAAGCACAGATACGCAGTATTTT.

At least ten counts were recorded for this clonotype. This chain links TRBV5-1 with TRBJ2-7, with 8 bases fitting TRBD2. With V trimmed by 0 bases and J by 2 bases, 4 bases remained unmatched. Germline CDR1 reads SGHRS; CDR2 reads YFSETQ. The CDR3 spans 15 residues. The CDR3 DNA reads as TGCGCCAGCAGCTTGGCCAGCGGGAGTACCTACGAGCAGTACTTC. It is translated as CASSLASGSTYEQYF.

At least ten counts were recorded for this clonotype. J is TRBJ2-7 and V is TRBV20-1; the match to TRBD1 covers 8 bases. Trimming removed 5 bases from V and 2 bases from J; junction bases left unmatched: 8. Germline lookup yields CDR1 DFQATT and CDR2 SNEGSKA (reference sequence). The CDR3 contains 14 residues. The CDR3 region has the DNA TGCAGTGCTCCTACCGGGACAGGCACCTACGAGCAGTACTTC. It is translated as CSAPTGTGTYEQYF.

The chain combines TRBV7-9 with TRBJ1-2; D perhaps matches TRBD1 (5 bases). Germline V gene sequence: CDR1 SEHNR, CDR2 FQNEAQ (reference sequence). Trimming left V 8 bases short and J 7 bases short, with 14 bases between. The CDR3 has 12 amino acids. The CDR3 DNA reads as TGTGCCAGCGGAAATCAGGGAGGTGGCTACACCTTC. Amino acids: CASGNQGGGYTF.

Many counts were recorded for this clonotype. This CDR3 is CATSRDRSYGRAQETQYF. In DNA, the CDR3 is TGTGCCACCAGCAGAGATCGGAGTTACGGGAGAGCCCAAGAGACCCAGTACTTC. This chain uses TRBV15 with TRBJ2-5; tentative D call: TRBD2 (6 bases). This CDR3 region has 18 residues. CDR1 and CDR2 (germline): LNHNV, YYDKDF (reference sequence). V was pared by 0 bases and J by 1 base, with 18 bases between. The full variable domain, completed using reference TRBV15 and TRBJ2-5, is DAMVIQNPRYQVTQFGKPVTLSCSQTLNHNVMYWYQQKSSQAPKLLFHYYDKDFNNEADTPDNFQSRRPNTSFCFLDIRSPGLGDTAMYLCATSRDRSYGRAQETQYFGPGTRLLVL.

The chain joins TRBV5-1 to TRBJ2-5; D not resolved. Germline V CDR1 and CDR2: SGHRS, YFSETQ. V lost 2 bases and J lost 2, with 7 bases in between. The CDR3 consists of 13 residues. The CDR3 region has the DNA TGCGCCAGCAGCTTCGGGCCTCAAGAGACCCAGTACTTC. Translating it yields CASSFGPQETQYF.

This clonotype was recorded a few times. CDR3 amino acids: CASSQDRLLSEQYF. The CDR3 coding sequence is TGCGCCAGCAGCCAAGATCGTCTACTTAGCGAGCAGTACTTC. The chain employs TRBV4-1 and TRBJ2-7; the D is unclear. This CDR3 comprises 14 residues. V lost 0 bases and J lost 6, with 12 bases in between. Germline V gene sequence: CDR1 MGHRA, CDR2 YSYEKL.

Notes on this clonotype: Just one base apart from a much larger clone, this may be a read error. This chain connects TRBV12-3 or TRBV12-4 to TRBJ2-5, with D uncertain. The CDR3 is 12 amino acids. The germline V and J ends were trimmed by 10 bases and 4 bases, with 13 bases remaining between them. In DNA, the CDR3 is TGTGCCAACACCGCAGTCGGAGAGACCCAGTACTTC. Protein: CANTAVGETQYF.

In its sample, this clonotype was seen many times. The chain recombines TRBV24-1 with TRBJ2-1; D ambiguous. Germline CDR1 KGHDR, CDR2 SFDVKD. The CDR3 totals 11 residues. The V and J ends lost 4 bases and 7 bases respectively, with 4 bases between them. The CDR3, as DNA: TGTGCCACCAGTGACGGGAATGAGCAGTTCTTC. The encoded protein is CATSDGNEQFF.

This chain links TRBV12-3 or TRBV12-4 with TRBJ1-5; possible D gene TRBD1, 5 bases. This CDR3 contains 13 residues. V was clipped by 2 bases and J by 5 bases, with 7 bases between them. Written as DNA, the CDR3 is TGTGCCAGCAGTTTACCAGGGCATCAGCCCCAGCATTTT. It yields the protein CASSLPGHQPQHF.